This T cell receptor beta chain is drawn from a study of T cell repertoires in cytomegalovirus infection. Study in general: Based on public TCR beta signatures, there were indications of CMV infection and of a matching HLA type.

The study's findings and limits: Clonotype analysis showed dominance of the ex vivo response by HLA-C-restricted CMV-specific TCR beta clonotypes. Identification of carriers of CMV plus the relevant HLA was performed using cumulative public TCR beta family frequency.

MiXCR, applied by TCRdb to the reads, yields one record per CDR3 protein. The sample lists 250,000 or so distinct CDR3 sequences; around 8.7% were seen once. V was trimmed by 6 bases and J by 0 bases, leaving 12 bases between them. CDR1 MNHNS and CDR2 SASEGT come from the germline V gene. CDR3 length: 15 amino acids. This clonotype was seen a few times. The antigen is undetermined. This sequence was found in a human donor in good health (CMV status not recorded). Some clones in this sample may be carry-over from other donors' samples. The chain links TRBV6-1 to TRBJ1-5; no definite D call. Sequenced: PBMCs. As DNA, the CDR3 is TGTGCCAGCAGAATCGGACGGTATAGCAATCAGCCCCAGCATTTT. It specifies CASRIGRYSNQPQHF.